Presented here are 5 T cell receptor beta chains from one specimen sequenced in a study of control samples from healthy donors and cancer patients. Profiling relied on immunoSEQ multiplex PCR, and the TCRdb table lists in-frame clones only, not all of them. This sample has 65,000 to 90,000 clones, with around 87% found just once. Sequencing was performed on blood. These receptor sequences come from a man aged 50 or older in good health.

The V and J genes are TRBV5-1 and TRBJ2-6; D remains unclear. V was cut by 0 bases and J by 2 bases, with 9 bases left in between. The germline V gene encodes CDR1 SGHRS and CDR2 YFSETQ. The CDR3 loop spans 16 amino acids. The CDR3 DNA reads TGCGCCAGCAGCTTGGCAGCAACCCCTGGGGCCAACGTCCTGACTTTC. Translated, it gives CASSLAATPGANVLTF.

This rearrangement joins TRBV7-2 to TRBJ1-2; 8 positions match TRBD1. CDR3 size: 14 residues. V lost 5 bases and J lost 6; bases outside the gene matches: 8. Germline-derived CDR1 and CDR2 are SGHTA and FQGNSA. This chain's CDR3 is CASSPTGGGNGYTF. Here the CDR3 DNA reads TGTGCCAGCAGCCCTACAGGGGGGGGCAATGGCTACACCTTC.

The rearrangement links TRBV9 to TRBJ1-2; D is uncertain. Trimming removed 0 bases from V and 0 bases from J, with 9 bases in between. The CDR3 spans 15 residues. CDR1 and CDR2 (germline): SGDLS, YYNGEE. The CDR3 reads CASSVDLQANYGYTF. The CDR3 DNA follows: TGTGCCAGCAGCGTAGATCTACAAGCTAACTATGGCTACACCTTC.

This clone was detected only once. The rearrangement uses TRBV2 and TRBJ2-5; 7 nucleotides line up with TRBD1. CDR1 and CDR2 (germline): SNHLY, FYNNEI. J was trimmed by 4 bases and V by 2 bases; bases with no gene match: 10. The CDR3 spans 16 residues. For the CDR3, the DNA is TGTGCCAGCAGTGAAAGTTGGGACAGTTCTCCAGAGACCCAGTACTTC. Translation: CASSESWDSSPETQYF.

The chain links TRBV6-5 to TRBJ2-7, with D possibly TRBD2 on 6 matching bases. Germline loops: CDR1 MNHEY, CDR2 SVGAGI. The CDR3 spans 13 residues. Deletions cut 4 bases from V and 5 bases from J, with 12 bases between. The CDR3 nucleotides read TGTGCCAGCAGTTTCGGGGGATTTGACGAGCAGTACGTC. Translated: CASSFGGFDEQYV.